These 20 T cell receptor beta chains came from one sample sequenced in a study of T cells expressing NK-cell markers. TCRdb reprocessed the 5' RACE reads and stores each CDR3 protein as one record, lacking DNA. Recorded for this sample: 120,000 to 150,000 distinct CDR3 sequences. Sequenced: blood T cells: a sorted CD56 or NKG2C T cell subset, CD4+ or CD8+ T cells, or bulk PBMC T cells (not recorded which). Receptors were obtained from a man aged 18-30 years in good health.

J is TRBJ2-1 and V is TRBV30. The CDR3 is 14 residues long. From germline, CDR1 is GTSNPN and CDR2 SVGIG (reference sequence). Here the CDR3 reads CAWGTRTSQNEQFF.

The chain couples TRBV5-5 to TRBJ2-5; the D gene TCRdb calls, TRBD2, cannot be checked with no DNA. The germline CDR1 and CDR2 sequences are SGHKS and YYEKEE (reference sequence). The CDR3 sequence is 16 residues long. The CDR3 is CASTLPEAGDLETQYF.

This chain connects TRBV4-2 to TRBJ1-4; there is no DNA to check the TCRdb D call of TRBD1. CDR3 size: 16 residues. Germline V lookup: CDR1 LGHNA, CDR2 YNFKEQ. CDR3 amino acids: CASSRLPGSTNEKLFF.

This chain joins TRBV6-5 and TRBJ2-3; there is no DNA to check the TCRdb D call of TRBD1. This CDR3 has 12 residues. Germline V gene lookup returns CDR1 MNHEY and CDR2 SVGAGI. The CDR3 protein is CASNPVGDTQYF.

V is TRBV29-1 and J is TRBJ2-2; there is no DNA to check the TCRdb D call of TRBD1. CDR3 length: 15 residues. Germline CDR1 SQVTM, CDR2 ANQGSEA. CDR3 region: CSAEGWDRGAGELFF.

This sequence joins TRBV24-1 and TRBJ2-3; as DNA is missing, the TRBD1 call by TCRdb cannot be tested. The germline V gene encodes CDR1 KGHDR and CDR2 SFDVKD. This CDR3 is 16 amino acids long. CDR3 residues: CATSASSGQGTDTQYF.

The chain recombines TRBV20-1 with TRBJ2-7. CDR1 DFQATT and CDR2 SNEGSKA come from the germline V gene (reference sequence). The CDR3 contains 16 residues. CDR3 region: CSARDYIGEKTYEQYF.

The rearrangement joins TRBV7-9 to TRBJ1-1; TCRdb's D gene call, TRBD1, goes unchecked for lack of DNA. CDR3 length: 15 residues. Per germline, CDR1 SEHNR and CDR2 FQNEAQ (reference sequence). The chain's CDR3 is CASSPPGTAPTEAFF.

This sequence joins TRBV7-9 and TRBJ2-1; TCRdb indicates TRBD1, and absent DNA this call remains unverified. The CDR3 totals 13 residues. Germline CDR1 reads SEHNR; CDR2 reads FQNEAQ (reference sequence). The CDR3 sequence is CASSPTGNNEQFF.

The V gene is TRBV14, the J gene TRBJ2-1. Germline V gives CDR1 SGHDN, CDR2 FVKESK. This CDR3 is built from 13 residues. The CDR3 loop is CASSQVPINEQFF.

The chain uses TRBV5-1 and TRBJ2-4. The V gene's germline CDR1 is SGHRS and CDR2 YFSETQ. The CDR3 contains 16 residues. This CDR3 reads CASSLLSGLNQNIQYF.

This chain connects TRBV25-1 to TRBJ2-5; the D call from TCRdb, TRBD2, cannot be confirmed without DNA. The CDR3 is made up of 15 amino acids. CDR1 is MGHDK, CDR2 SYGVNS, per germline. The CDR3 spells CASRWAGAVQETQYF.

The chain recombines TRBV20-1 with TRBJ2-1; no DNA is available, so the TRBD2 call from TCRdb remains unchecked. The V gene's germline CDR1 is DFQATT and CDR2 SNEGSKA (reference sequence). This CDR3 has 14 residues. This CDR3 is CSARDPTSGRCPFF.

This chain links TRBV20-1 with TRBJ1-1; without DNA, the TCRdb call of TRBD1 cannot be checked. CDR3 length: 14 residues. The germline CDR1 and CDR2 sequences are DFQATT and SNEGSKA (reference sequence). CDR3 sequence: CSARVGGPNTEAFF.

The V gene is TRBV3-1, the J gene TRBJ2-2; TCRdb designates TRBD1, a call that cannot be tested without DNA. Germline V CDR1 and CDR2: LGHDT, YNNKEL (reference sequence). This CDR3 comprises 21 residues. Here the CDR3 reads CASSQEVGAGGDLPNTGELFF.

V gene TRBV7-2 combines with J gene TRBJ2-3. Germline loops: CDR1 SGHTA, CDR2 FQGNSA. The CDR3 spans 12 residues. CDR3 region: CASSLGGSTQYF.

The chain carries TRBV25-1 and TRBJ2-1; TCRdb's D call of TRBD1 is untestable without DNA. The CDR3 is made up of 14 amino acids. CDR1 and CDR2 (germline): MGHDK, SYGVNS. The CDR3 sequence: CASSLTGQHNEQFF.

The rearrangement joins TRBV24-1 to TRBJ2-5; TCRdb outputs TRBD2, but without DNA this stays unchecked. The CDR3 has 17 amino acids. Germline loops: CDR1 KGHDR, CDR2 SFDVKD. The CDR3: CATSDRLAGAPGETQYF.

The genes are TRBV20-1 and TRBJ1-3; TCRdb returns TRBD1, unconfirmable since there is no DNA. This CDR3 region has 16 residues. In germline, CDR1 is DFQATT, CDR2 SNEGSKA (reference sequence). This CDR3 reads CSARSPGQYSGNTIYF.

The CDR3 here is CASSLLDRASSGANVLTF. The chain combines TRBV27 with TRBJ2-6; TCRdb's D gene call, TRBD1, goes unchecked for lack of DNA. The germline V gene encodes CDR1 MNHEY and CDR2 SMNVEV (reference sequence). The CDR3 totals 18 residues. Full variable domain (rest looked up from reference TRBV27 and TRBJ2-6): EAQVTQNPRYLITVTGKKLTVTCSQNMNHEYMSWYRQDPGLGLRQIYYSMNVEVTDKGDVPEGYKVSRKEKRNFPLILESPSPNQTSLYFCASSLLDRASSGANVLTFGAGSRLTVL.